These 26 T cell receptor beta chains originate from one sample sequenced in a study of cytomegalovirus exposure and HLA in healthy donors. PCR employed 60 Vbeta and 13 Jbeta primers. Libraries were prepared by immunoSEQ multiplex PCR; TCRdb keeps only in-frame clonotypes and omits some of them. The table includes 95,000 to 110,000 clones, 9.5% to 13% detected once. Sequencing was performed on PBMCs. The source is a man in his forties in good health and CMV-seropositive.

This clone was detected only a few times. The rearrangement uses TRBV2 and TRBJ2-7, with D hard to call. Germline V gene data show CDR1 as SNHLY and CDR2 as FYNNEI. V shed 8 bases and J shed 1 base, with 9 bases lying between them. The CDR3 covers 12 residues. The CDR3 spells CASEATSYEQYF. CDR3 bases: TGTGCCAGCGAAGCCACTTCCTACGAGCAGTACTTC. Full variable domain (rest looked up from reference TRBV2 and TRBJ2-7): EPEVTQTPSHQVTQMGQEVILRCVPISNHLYFYWYRQILGQKVEFLVSFYNNEISEKSEIFDDQFSVERPDGSNFTLKIRSTKLEDSAMYFCASEATSYEQYFGPGTRLTVT.

In nucleotides, the CDR3 is TGTGCCAGCAGAAGGAAAGGAGGTGACCAGCCCCAGCATTTT. Encoded protein: CASRRKGGDQPQHF. The chain joins TRBV6-5 to TRBJ1-5; D is uncertain. V lost 6 bases to trimming and J lost 7 bases, with 16 bases between them. Germline-derived CDR1 and CDR2 are MNHEY and SVGAGI. CDR3 size: 14 residues.

This clone was recorded a few times. The CDR3 protein is CASSPPGLAAYEQYF. CDR3 DNA: TGTGCCAGCTCACCACCGGGACTAGCGGCTTACGAGCAGTACTTC. The V call is TRBV18, the J call TRBJ2-7; TRBD2 aligns across 11 bases. V trimming: 0 bases; J trimming: 4 bases; junction bases outside the gene matches: 2. The germline gives CDR1 KGHSH, CDR2 LQKENI. There are 15 residues in the CDR3.

The V and J genes are TRBV13 and TRBJ2-1; possibly TRBD1 for D (5 bases). Trimming removed 5 bases from V and 8 bases from J, with 31 bases in between. The CDR3 loop spans 19 amino acids. Germline CDR1 PRHDT, CDR2 FYEKMQ (reference sequence). Here the CDR3 DNA reads TGTGCCAGCAGCACGCGTACCGGGCTAGGGGCGCTCGGTAACGATGAGCAGTTCTTC. Amino acid sequence: CASSTRTGLGALGNDEQFF. The full variable domain, with the rest looked up from reference TRBV13 and TRBJ2-1, is AAGVIQSPRHLIKEKRETATLKCYPIPRHDTVYWYQQGPGQDPQFLISFYEKMQSDKGSIPDRFSAQQFSDYHSELNMSSLELGDSALYFCASSTRTGLGALGNDEQFFGPGTRLTVL.

The rearrangement links TRBV5-1 to TRBJ2-5; D is undetermined. CDR1 SGHRS and CDR2 YFSETQ come from the germline V gene. V was pared by 6 bases and J by 0 bases, with 30 bases between. CDR3 length: 20 amino acids. The CDR3 spells CASTPPQVKSHVTHQETQYF. Written as DNA, the CDR3 is TGCGCCAGCACTCCCCCCCAGGTGAAGTCGCATGTTACACACCAAGAGACCCAGTACTTC.

A few counts support this clone. The chain has TRBV29-1 and TRBJ2-3; 9 nucleotides match TRBD2. After removal of 4 bases from V and 3 bases from J, the junction contained 8 bases not matched to a gene. This CDR3 region has 15 residues. Germline V gene sequence: CDR1 SQVTM, CDR2 ANQGSEA. CDR3 sequence (DNA): TGCAGCGTTGTACTAGCGGGCGAGAGGACAGATACGCAGTATTTT. Encoded protein: CSVVLAGERTDTQYF.

The chain couples TRBV5-6 to TRBJ2-3, with D perhaps matching TRBD1 (6 bases). Trimming stripped 4 bases from V and 1 base from J, with 10 bases between. CDR1 is SGHDT, CDR2 YYEEEE, per germline. CDR3 length: 14 residues. The CDR3 nucleotides read TGTGCCAGCAGCCCCTCAGGGGGCACAGATACGCAGTATTTT. This sequence encodes CASSPSGGTDTQYF.

This chain uses TRBV28 with TRBJ1-2, with TRBD1 identical over 12 bases. The trim removed 8 bases at V and 7 bases at J, leaving 14 bases unmatched. The CDR3 consists of 16 residues. The germline V gene encodes CDR1 MDHEN and CDR2 SYDVKM. CDR3 residues: CASGGGQGARVGGYTF. CDR3 coding DNA: TGTGCCAGCGGCGGGGGACAGGGGGCGCGGGTGGGTGGCTACACCTTC.

This chain connects TRBV6-1 to TRBJ2-5, with TRBD1 identical over 8 bases. This CDR3 spans 14 amino acids. Germline trimming cut 4 bases from V and 5 bases from J; bases unmatched to any gene: 6. CDR1 is MNHNS, CDR2 SASEGT, per germline. The CDR3 DNA reads as TGTGCCAGCAGTGGGGCAGGGGGCGCGGAGACCCAGTACTTC. It is translated as CASSGAGGAETQYF.

This chain joins TRBV28 and TRBJ1-1, with D perhaps matching TRBD1 (6 bases). The germline V gene has CDR1 MDHEN and CDR2 SYDVKM. Trimming took 5 bases from V and 1 from J, leaving 14 bases between them. The CDR3 sequence is 15 residues long. The CDR3 DNA reads as TGTGCCAGCAGTCCAGGACAGTCGTCGAACACTGAAGCTTTCTTT. Translating gives CASSPGQSSNTEAFF.

A word on this clone: This specimen includes other DNA sequences encoding the same CDR3. The chain joins TRBV9 to TRBJ2-7, with 9 bases fitting TRBD1. The CDR3 is made up of 14 amino acids. V lost 0 bases to trimming and J lost 2 bases; unmatched junction nucleotides: 0. From germline, CDR1 is SGDLS and CDR2 YYNGEE. CDR3 residues: CASSVGQGAYEQYF. In DNA form, the CDR3 reads TGTGCCAGCAGCGTAGGACAGGGGGCCTACGAGCAGTACTTC.

The rearrangement uses TRBV9 and TRBJ2-7; 9 bases fit TRBD2. Germline values: CDR1 SGDLS, CDR2 YYNGEE. The V gene end was trimmed by 0 bases and the J gene end by 2 bases; junction bases not matched to a gene: 6. The CDR3 totals 16 residues. The CDR3 here is CASSVGLAGNTYEQYF. In nucleotides, the CDR3 is TGTGCCAGCAGCGTAGGTCTAGCGGGGAACACCTACGAGCAGTACTTC.

The chain employs TRBV7-9 and TRBJ2-7; D perhaps matches TRBD2 (5 bases). Germline V gene sequence: CDR1 SEHNR, CDR2 FQNEAQ (reference sequence). The CDR3 loop spans 12 amino acids. V shed 5 bases and J shed 9 bases, with 14 bases lying between them. CDR3 nucleotide sequence: TGTGCCAGCAGCACGGGATTGGTAGGGCAGTACTTC. This encodes CASSTGLVGQYF.

The V and J genes are TRBV19 and TRBJ2-7; D may be TRBD1 (6 bases). Looked up from germline, CDR1 is LNHDA and CDR2 is SQIVND (reference sequence). This CDR3 has 15 amino acids. The germline V and J ends were trimmed by 3 bases and 5 bases, with 17 bases remaining between them. CDR3 DNA: TGTGCCAGTAGTATTGGTGTGACGGACAGCGACGAGCAGTACTTC. Encoded protein: CASSIGVTDSDEQYF.

In its sample, this clone was seen once. The chain employs TRBV19 and TRBJ2-5; 13 nucleotides line up with TRBD2. J was trimmed by 5 bases and V by 6 bases; bases with no gene match: 9. Germline V gene data show CDR1 as LNHDA and CDR2 as SQIVND (reference sequence). There are 16 residues in the CDR3. CDR3 loop: CASSPTSGGEWETQYF. The CDR3 coding sequence is TGTGCCAGTAGCCCAACTAGCGGGGGGGAGTGGGAGACCCAGTACTTC.

In this sample, this clone turned up many times. This sequence joins TRBV6-1 and TRBJ2-3, with 10 bases aligning to TRBD2. The CDR3 has 15 amino acids. CDR1 and CDR2 (germline): MNHNS, SASEGT. The J segment lost 5 bases and the V segment lost 6 bases, leaving 8 bases of the junction unmatched. The CDR3 sequence is CASRLSGRVVDTQYF. The CDR3 region has the DNA TGTGCCAGCAGATTAAGCGGGAGGGTCGTAGATACGCAGTATTTT.

This clone was counted between two and nine times. The gene calls are TRBV29-1 and TRBJ2-3; D unclear. The CDR3 loop spans 12 amino acids. V lost 4 bases to trimming and J lost 1 base, with 6 bases between them. Germline values: CDR1 SQVTM, CDR2 ANQGSEA. The CDR3 sequence: CSVGVGTDTQYF. CDR3 bases: TGCAGCGTTGGCGTAGGCACAGATACGCAGTATTTT.

J is TRBJ2-2 and V is TRBV9; 8 bases fit TRBD2. CDR1 SGDLS and CDR2 YYNGEE come from the germline V gene. This CDR3 is 17 amino acids long. V shed 2 bases, J shed 0 bases, and the junction held 6 bases outside the gene matches. The CDR3 spells CASSVGTSGTNTGELFF. The CDR3 DNA is TGTGCCAGCAGCGTGGGAACTAGCGGAACGAACACCGGGGAGCTGTTTTTT.

This clone has a handful of counts. V usage is TRBV19 and J usage is TRBJ2-7, with TRBD2 identical over 9 bases. The trim removed 3 bases at V and 2 bases at J, leaving 5 bases unmatched. Germline assignment: CDR1 LNHDA and CDR2 SQIVND (reference sequence). The CDR3 covers 15 residues. Written as DNA, the CDR3 is TGTGCCAGTAGTATTGGACTAGCGCCAACCTACGAGCAGTACTTC. It translates to CASSIGLAPTYEQYF.

The chain recombines TRBV6-6 with TRBJ1-3, with D uncertain. Between the trimmed V and J ends, which lost 7 bases and 4 bases, there was a span of 5 bases. CDR3 length: 11 amino acids. Germline CDR1 is MNHNY and CDR2 is SVGAGI (reference sequence). The CDR3 reads CASTPGNTIYF. The CDR3 nucleotides read TGTGCCAGCACCCCGGGAAACACCATATATTTT.

This clone showed up just a few times. The genes are TRBV28 and TRBJ1-1; the D is unclear. With 5 bases removed from V and 2 bases from J, the gap between germline ends came to 3 bases. This CDR3 is built from 11 residues. Germline values: CDR1 MDHEN, CDR2 SYDVKM. For the CDR3, the DNA is TGTGCCAGCAGTGTAAACACTGAAGCTTTCTTT. This gives the protein CASSVNTEAFF.

This clone was seen only a few times. V is TRBV4-2 and J is TRBJ2-7, with 9 bases aligning to TRBD2. Germline assignment: CDR1 LGHNA and CDR2 YNFKEQ. V trimming: 4 bases; J trimming: 5 bases; junction bases outside the gene matches: 12. The length of the CDR3 is 16 residues. The CDR3 bases are TGTGCCAGCAGCCCCACTCTGGCGGGAGGGTCCCACGAGCAGTACTTC. Translating it yields CASSPTLAGGSHEQYF.

V is TRBV18 and J is TRBJ2-7; 8 nucleotides agree with TRBD2. The V gene end was trimmed by 3 bases and the J gene end by 6 bases; junction bases not matched to a gene: 13. Germline assignment: CDR1 KGHSH and CDR2 LQKENI. CDR3 length equals 16 residues. This chain's CDR3 is CASSPPVLAGGSEQYF. In DNA form, the CDR3 reads TGTGCCAGCTCACCTCCTGTTTTGGCGGGAGGCTCCGAGCAGTACTTC.

This clone was observed a handful of times. The chain links TRBV5-1 to TRBJ1-1; possible D gene TRBD1, 5 bases. Germline loops: CDR1 SGHRS, CDR2 YFSETQ. Deletions cut 0 bases from V and 10 bases from J, with 13 bases between. The CDR3 is made up of 13 amino acids. The CDR3 protein is CASSLDTPRGAFF. CDR3 coding DNA: TGCGCCAGCAGCTTGGACACCCCTAGGGGAGCTTTCTTT.

This clone has only a few counts. The chain carries TRBV13 and TRBJ1-2; D is undetermined. Trimming pared 0 bases from V and 1 base from J, leaving 3 bases between. Germline V gene sequence: CDR1 PRHDT, CDR2 FYEKMQ (reference sequence). This CDR3 is 13 amino acids long. The CDR3 region is CASSLGSNYGYTF. The CDR3 nucleotides are TGTGCCAGCAGCTTAGGCAGTAACTATGGCTACACCTTC.

This clone was seen only a few times. CDR3 bases: TGTGCCAGCTCAGGGGTAGCGGGAGGGTACGAGCAGTACTTC. Its translation is CASSGVAGGYEQYF. This sequence joins TRBV6-5 and TRBJ2-7; 11 bases agree with TRBD2. Per germline, CDR1 MNHEY and CDR2 SVGAGI. The V segment lost 8 bases and the J segment 4 bases; nucleotides outside the gene matches: 7. This CDR3 has 14 residues.